Shown below are 28 T cell receptor beta chains from a single sample sequenced in a study of neurological immune-mediated disorders (dated by TCRdb to about 2019). Preparation of the library involved 5' RACE. TCRdb shows the sequencer as Illumina HiSeq 2500. TCRdb reanalyzed the raw reads on its own, using fastp at Q25 for trimming and MiXCR for clone calling, and kept in-frame beta chains. Each CDR3 protein appears once, grouped with its most common genes and DNA. This sample holds 65,000 to 90,000 distinct CDR3 sequences; around 3% were observed only once. More than 4.5% of the sample is held by the ten biggest clonotypes. Material: PBMCs. The receptors stem from a woman in her 50s with multiple sclerosis.

This clonotype appeared many times. The chain recombines TRBV5-5 with TRBJ1-5; D not resolved. This CDR3 is built from 12 residues. V was pared by 3 bases and J by 2 bases, with 3 bases between. Per the germline V gene, CDR1 is SGHKS and CDR2 is YYEKEE (reference sequence). CDR3 bases: TGTGCCAGCAGCTGGCGCAATCAGCCCCAGCATTTT. Translating it yields CASSWRNQPQHF.

V and J are TRBV5-1 and TRBJ2-1, with TRBD1 as a possible D gene (6 bases). V was trimmed by 7 bases and J by 9 bases, leaving 17 bases between them. The length of the CDR3 is 13 residues. The germline gives CDR1 SGHRS, CDR2 YFSETQ. The CDR3 loop is CASGTNVAAEQFF. In DNA form, the CDR3 reads TGCGCCAGCGGGACAAACGTTGCGGCTGAGCAGTTCTTC.

This clonotype has a count of ten or more. J is TRBJ2-7 and V is TRBV5-1; possibly TRBD1 or TRBD2 for D (6 bases each). Trimming stripped 0 bases from V and 6 bases from J, with 16 bases between. Germline V gene data show CDR1 as SGHRS and CDR2 as YFSETQ. The CDR3 sequence is 15 residues long. The CDR3: CASSLAAGRGGEQYF. The CDR3 DNA reads as TGCGCCAGCAGCTTGGCCGCCGGCAGGGGAGGCGAGCAGTACTTC.

In this sample, this clonotype turned up many times. This chain links TRBV9 with TRBJ1-4, with D uncertain. V shed 0 bases and J shed 0 bases, with 6 bases lying between them. CDR1 SGDLS and CDR2 YYNGEE come from the germline V gene. This CDR3 contains 15 residues. The CDR3 nucleotides read TGTGCCAGCAGCGTAGGGGCCGCAACTAATGAAAAACTGTTTTTT. This codes for CASSVGAATNEKLFF.

The sample holds many counts of this clonotype. The CDR3 sequence is CATIRVDPNEQYV. The CDR3 DNA reads as TGTGCCACCATCAGGGTCGATCCTAACGAGCAGTACGTC. The chain carries TRBV24-1 and TRBJ2-7, with D possibly TRBD1 on 5 matching bases. Trimming pared 8 bases from V and 5 bases from J, leaving 15 bases between. Germline V gives CDR1 KGHDR, CDR2 SFDVKD. This CDR3 comprises 13 residues.

The sample holds many counts of this clonotype. A junction end diverges from the germline sequence, so it may reflect a read error. V gene TRBV20-1 combines with J gene TRBJ1-2, with 7 bases matching TRBD1. The CDR3 runs 14 residues. In germline, CDR1 is DFQATT, CDR2 SNEGSKA (reference sequence). CDR3 sequence reads: CTAPGTDKFYGYTF. Written as DNA, the CDR3 is TGCACTGCTCCCGGGACAGATAAATTCTATGGCTACACCTTC.

This clonotype appeared many times. The chain uses TRBV5-6 and TRBJ1-1, with D uncertain. The CDR3 consists of 12 residues. CDR1 and CDR2 (germline): SGHDT, YYEEEE. V dropped 4 bases and J dropped 5 bases, with 9 bases sitting between them. This chain's CDR3 is CASSRARTEAFF. For the CDR3, the DNA is TGTGCCAGCAGCCGGGCACGAACTGAAGCTTTCTTT.

This clonotype was seen ten or more times. This is likely a read error, given that the CDR3 carries no conserved phenylalanine or tryptophan at its end. No DNA is shown, since the ends of the CDR3 on it are uncertain; the CDR3 is the one TCRdb lists. The rearrangement links TRBV5-8 to TRBJ2-1; the table gives TRBD1 as D, unverified against the DNA. Germline-derived CDR1 and CDR2 are SGHTS and YDEGEE. The CDR3 region is 16 residues in length, termini included. This CDR3 reads CASSLRGQGNFLLGFL.

In its sample, this clonotype was seen many times. This chain connects TRBV20-1 to TRBJ2-1; maybe TRBD1 (6 bases). The CDR3 sequence is 12 residues long. Trimming cost V 4 bases and J 4 bases, with 8 bases left between them. Per the germline V gene, CDR1 is DFQATT and CDR2 is SNEGSKA (reference sequence). CDR3 amino acids: CSATGAYNEQFF. CDR3 in DNA: TGCAGTGCTACAGGGGCTTACAATGAGCAGTTCTTC.

The V call is TRBV18, the J call TRBJ2-3; 7 bases map to TRBD2. V shed 2 bases, J shed 2 bases, and the junction held 4 bases outside the gene matches. The CDR3 consists of 15 residues. Germline V gene lookup returns CDR1 KGHSH and CDR2 LQKENI. The CDR3 here is CASSPTGLPTDTQYF. The CDR3 nucleotides are TGTGCCAGCTCACCAACGGGACTACCCACAGATACGCAGTATTTT.

This clonotype was counted ten times or more. This chain joins TRBV20-1 and TRBJ2-2, with 7 bases matching TRBD2. With V trimmed by 1 base and J by 3 bases, 11 bases remained unmatched. Germline values: CDR1 DFQATT, CDR2 SNEGSKA (reference sequence). The CDR3 loop spans 17 amino acids. CDR3 bases: TGCAGTGCTAGAGTTGTTGAACTAGCGAGCTACACCGGGGAGCTGTTTTTT. Its translation is CSARVVELASYTGELFF.

This clonotype was counted at least ten times. The chain combines TRBV27 with TRBJ1-1; D might be TRBD1 (6 bases). V was cut by 3 bases and J by 4 bases, with 21 bases left in between. Germline values: CDR1 MNHEY, CDR2 SMNVEV (reference sequence). The CDR3 consists of 17 residues. CDR3: CASSLLVGAREGTEAFF. In nucleotides, the CDR3 is TGTGCCAGCAGTTTGTTAGTGGGGGCGAGGGAAGGCACTGAAGCTTTCTTT.

Ten or more counts support this clonotype. The V and J genes are TRBV6-4 and TRBJ1-5; D possibly corresponds to TRBD1 (5 bases). V was pared by 4 bases and J by 1 base, with 11 bases between. The CDR3 is 15 residues long. From germline, CDR1 is MRHNA and CDR2 SNTAGT. The CDR3 region has the DNA TGTGCCAGCAGTGGAAGGGGTGAGAGCAATCAGCCCCAGCATTTT. Translating it yields CASSGRGESNQPQHF.

This clonotype was seen ten or more times. This CDR3 is CASRGGFSSYEQYF. The CDR3 nucleotides read TGCGCCAGCAGGGGCGGTTTCTCGTCCTACGAGCAGTACTTC. The chain uses TRBV5-1 and TRBJ2-7; D is unresolved. CDR3 length: 14 residues. Trimming removed 5 bases from V and 1 base from J, with 13 bases in between. CDR1 SGHRS and CDR2 YFSETQ come from the germline V gene.

This clonotype came up many times. This rearrangement joins TRBV7-6 to TRBJ1-6; D is ambiguous. Between the trimmed V and J ends, which lost 1 base and 5 bases, there was a span of 3 bases. Germline CDR1 and CDR2: SGHVS and FNYEAQ. The CDR3 runs 13 residues. CDR3 sequence (DNA): TGTGCCAGCAGCTTAGTGGATAATTCACCCCTCCACTTT. It translates to CASSLVDNSPLHF.

This clonotype was detected many times. This sequence joins TRBV2 and TRBJ1-2; D not resolved. Trimming shortened V by 4 bases and J by 3 bases, and 9 bases separated the two germline ends. The CDR3 runs to 13 residues. Germline V gives CDR1 SNHLY, CDR2 FYNNEI. CDR3 coding DNA: TGTGCCAGCAGTGCGGACGACGACTATGGCTACACCTTC. Translated, it gives CASSADDDYGYTF.

This clonotype was found many times. The chain employs TRBV7-6 and TRBJ2-1; 7 nucleotides line up with TRBD2. The CDR3 extends over 18 amino acids. Per germline, CDR1 SGHVS and CDR2 FNYEAQ. After removal of 0 bases from V and 2 bases from J, the junction contained 10 bases not matched to a gene. The CDR3 coding sequence is TGTGCCAGCAGCTTAGCTTACACTAGCGTGGGGCCCTACAATGAGCAGTTCTTC. It translates to CASSLAYTSVGPYNEQFF. Complete variable domain (other parts from reference TRBV7-6 and TRBJ2-1): GAGVSQSPRYKVTKRGQDVALRCDPISGHVSLYWYRQALGQGPEFLTYFNYEAQQDKSGLPNDRFSAERPEGSISTLTIQRTEQRDSAMYRCASSLAYTSVGPYNEQFFGPGTRLTVL.

There are many counts of this clonotype. This rearrangement joins TRBV29-1 to TRBJ1-2, with D possibly being TRBD1 (6 bases). The CDR3 length is 11 residues. The V end lost 6 bases, the J end lost 7 bases, and 12 bases lay between the germline ends. In germline, CDR1 is SQVTM, CDR2 ANQGSEA. The CDR3 reads CSVGHRGGYTF. Written as DNA, the CDR3 is TGCAGCGTGGGACATCGGGGTGGCTACACCTTC.

This clonotype appeared many times. J is TRBJ2-1 and V is TRBV20-1, with TRBD1 matching over 7 bases. Germline loops: CDR1 DFQATT, CDR2 SNEGSKA (reference sequence). This CDR3 contains 12 residues. The V gene end was trimmed by 6 bases and the J gene end by 8 bases; junction bases not matched to a gene: 7. The DNA for the CDR3 is TGCAGTGCCGAACAGGGGAGTCATGAGCAGTTCTTC. This translates into CSAEQGSHEQFF.

The table lists this clonotype with many counts. The rearrangement joins TRBV20-1 to TRBJ2-1; D gene unclear. The CDR3 is made up of 16 amino acids. Germline V gene data show CDR1 as DFQATT and CDR2 as SNEGSKA (reference sequence). Trimming removed 0 bases from V and 0 bases from J, with 12 bases in between. The CDR3 spells CSARDFSGSSYNEQFF. Here the CDR3 DNA reads TGCAGTGCTAGAGATTTTTCGGGTAGCTCCTACAATGAGCAGTTCTTC.

In its sample, this clonotype was seen many times. The chain combines TRBV5-1 with TRBJ2-3, with 7 bases aligning to TRBD2. CDR3 size: 13 residues. Germline CDR1 reads SGHRS; CDR2 reads YFSETQ. V trimming: 1 base; J trimming: 6 bases; junction bases outside the gene matches: 2. CDR3 region: CASSLRTRDTQYF. CDR3 bases: TGCGCCAGCAGCTTGAGGACTAGGGATACGCAGTATTTT.

Ten or more counts support this clonotype. The genes are TRBV7-2 and TRBJ2-5; maybe TRBD2 (8 bases). CDR1 is SGHTA and CDR2 is FQGNSA in the germline V gene. V was pared by 2 bases and J by 5 bases, with 12 bases between. The length of the CDR3 is 14 residues. CDR3 nucleotide sequence: TGTGCCAGCAGCTTAACGGGAGGGGGCGAGACCCAGTACTTC. Translating gives CASSLTGGGETQYF.

This clonotype has just a few counts. V and J are TRBV4-3 and TRBJ2-3; no definite D call. From germline, CDR1 is LGHNA and CDR2 YSLEER. CDR3 length: 13 residues. Trimming pared 0 bases from V and 6 bases from J, leaving 7 bases between. Here the CDR3 reads CASSQEPADTQYF. CDR3 DNA: TGCGCCAGCAGCCAAGAGCCGGCTGATACGCAGTATTTT.

This clonotype was found many times. The V call is TRBV27, the J call TRBJ1-5; no clear D. The length of the CDR3 is 17 residues. CDR1 and CDR2 from the germline V gene are MNHEY and SMNVEV (reference sequence). Trimming took off 0 bases at V and 3 bases at J, with 15 bases between the two ends. For the CDR3, the DNA is TGTGCCAGCAGTTTATCAGTCACGACGGTGGACAATCAGCCCCAGCATTTT. As protein: CASSLSVTTVDNQPQHF.

This clonotype was detected ten times or more. The V call is TRBV9, the J call TRBJ2-3; 7 positions match TRBD1. The CDR3 runs to 15 residues. The germline CDR1 and CDR2 sequences are SGDLS and YYNGEE. V gave up 4 bases and J gave up 1 base; unmatched junction bases: 6. CDR3 loop: CASSRQGMGTDTQYF. The CDR3 DNA reads as TGTGCCAGCAGCAGACAGGGAATGGGCACAGATACGCAGTATTTT.

This clonotype occurred many times. The rearrangement uses TRBV7-2 and TRBJ2-5; no firm D call. From germline, CDR1 is SGHTA and CDR2 FQGNSA. This CDR3 has 14 amino acids. V was clipped by 1 base and J by 2 bases, with 8 bases between them. CDR3 region: CASSLDLRQETQYF. CDR3 DNA sequence: TGTGCCAGCAGCTTAGACCTCAGACAAGAGACCCAGTACTTC.

This clonotype was counted between two and nine times. This chain links TRBV6-2 or TRBV6-3 with TRBJ2-7; maybe TRBD2 (5 bases). Germline values: CDR1 MNHEY, CDR2 SVGEGT. V was pared by 2 bases and J by 4 bases, with 12 bases between. This CDR3 contains 14 residues. The CDR3 sequence is CASSYILGSYEQYF. The CDR3 coding sequence is TGTGCCAGCAGTTACATCCTGGGGAGTTACGAGCAGTACTTC.

In this sample, this clonotype turned up many times. The V gene is TRBV7-2, the J gene TRBJ2-3; no reliable D call. The CDR3 is 14 residues long. V was cut by 0 bases and J by 6 bases, with 10 bases left in between. Germline CDR1 reads SGHTA; CDR2 reads FQGNSA. The CDR3 bases are TGTGCCAGCAGCTTAGCGTCAGGCAGGGATACGCAGTATTTT. Translated, it gives CASSLASGRDTQYF.